This T cell receptor beta chain derives from a study of blood T cell repertoires in COVID-19. Study as a whole: Both acute and convalescent COVID-19 samples were obtained from the United States, Italy and Spain. Sample material is recorded as cDNA or gDNA derived from T cells, B-cell-depleted T cells, or PBMCs.

This CDR3 is built from 14 residues. The V segment lost 3 bases and the J segment 7 bases; nucleotides outside the gene matches: 7. The germline V gene has CDR1 SGHAT and CDR2 FQNNGV. Study processing details: Estimated nucleated cell counts came from reference gene primer amplification. The table came from immunoSEQ multiplex PCR; TCRdb's copy has only in-frame clones and leaves some out. Clone size and V and J calls were adopted from that table, with D and trimming inferred from the DNA. The table records 65,000 to 80,000 clones, 75% to 85% of them present only once. This clone appeared a single time.

Sequencing was carried out using peripheral blood. The genes are TRBV11-2 and TRBJ1-1, with 8 bases that match TRBD1. This sequence originates from a human donor in a cohort sampled during active COVID-19. This CDR3 reads CASSLGDRSGEAFF. The CDR3 DNA is TGTGCCAGCAGCTTGGGGGACAGGTCGGGTGAAGCTTTCTTT.